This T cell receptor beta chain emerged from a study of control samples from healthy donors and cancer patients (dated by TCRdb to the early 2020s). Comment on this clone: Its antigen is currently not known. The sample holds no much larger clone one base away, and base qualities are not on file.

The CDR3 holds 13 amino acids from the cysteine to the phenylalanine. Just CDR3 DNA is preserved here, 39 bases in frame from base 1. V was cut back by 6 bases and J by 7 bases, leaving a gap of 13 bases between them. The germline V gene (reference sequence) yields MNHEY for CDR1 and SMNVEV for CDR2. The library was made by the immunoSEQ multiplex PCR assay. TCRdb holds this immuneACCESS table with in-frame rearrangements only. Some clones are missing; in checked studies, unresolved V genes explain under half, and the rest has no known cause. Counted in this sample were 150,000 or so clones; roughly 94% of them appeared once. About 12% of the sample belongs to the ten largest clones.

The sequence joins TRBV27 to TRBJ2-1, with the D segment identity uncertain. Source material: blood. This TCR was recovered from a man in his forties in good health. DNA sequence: TGTGCCAGCAGAAGAGGTCCGTTAAATGAGCAGTTCTTC. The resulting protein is CASRRGPLNEQFF.